The 25 T cell receptor beta chains listed next were all sequenced from one sample in a study of control samples from healthy donors and cancer patients (dated by TCRdb to the early 2020s). Libraries were built with the immunoSEQ multiplex PCR assay. In TCRdb, the immuneACCESS table is reduced to in-frame sequences with V and J assigned. These tables do not hold every clone; where another copy was compared, an unresolved V gene accounts for under half, and the others remain unexplained. Within this sample are over 150,000 clones, with approximately 94% of them counted one time only. Less than 15% of the sample comes from the top ten. The sample was PBMCs. The receptors stem from a man aged 60 to 69 with colorectal cancer.

This chain joins TRBV6-5 and TRBJ1-1; the D is unclear. The CDR3 length is 15 residues. Germline V gene lookup returns CDR1 MNHEY and CDR2 SVGAGI. V lost 5 bases to trimming and J lost 1 base, with 14 bases between them. CDR3 sequence reads: CASSHAAAGNTEAFF. Here the CDR3 DNA reads TGTGCCAGCAGTCACGCAGCCGCTGGGAACACTGAAGCTTTCTTT.

The V and J genes are TRBV7-2 and TRBJ2-7; D is possibly TRBD1 or TRBD2 (5 bases each). The CDR3 covers 14 residues. Germline V CDR1 and CDR2: SGHTA, FQGNSA. V shed 2 bases and J shed 2 bases, with 10 bases lying between them. The CDR3 spells CASSLPGDPYEQYF. The CDR3 DNA is TGTGCCAGCAGCTTACCCGGGGACCCCTACGAGCAGTACTTC.

V is TRBV4-1 and J is TRBJ1-2, with D possibly being TRBD1 (5 bases). The V gene's germline CDR1 is MGHRA and CDR2 YSYEKL. The CDR3 sequence is 14 residues long. The V end was cut by 1 base, the J end by 5 bases, with 11 bases between. CDR3 loop: CASSQVGGGYGYTF. DNA of the CDR3: TGCGCCAGCAGCCAAGTCGGGGGGGGATATGGCTACACCTTC.

The rearrangement links TRBV4-1 to TRBJ2-2, with D uncertain. Germline CDR1 and CDR2: MGHRA and YSYEKL. The CDR3 consists of 13 residues. Trimming took off 5 bases at V and 6 bases at J, with 10 bases between the two ends. The CDR3: CASSLRWPGELFF. The CDR3 DNA follows: TGCGCCAGCAGCTTACGGTGGCCCGGGGAGCTGTTTTTT.

The chain joins TRBV5-6 to TRBJ2-2, with D possibly TRBD2 on 6 matching bases. Trimming shortened V by 0 bases and J by 5 bases, and 11 bases separated the two germline ends. The CDR3 is 15 amino acids. Per germline, CDR1 SGHDT and CDR2 YYEEEE. Written as DNA, the CDR3 is TGTGCCAGCAGCTTGGCCAGGCGGGAAACCGGGGAGCTGTTTTTT. Its protein is CASSLARRETGELFF.

The CDR3 loop is CASSEQSGRVQYF. The CDR3 DNA is TGTGCCAGTAGTGAGCAAAGTGGGCGGGTACAGTACTTC. The V gene is TRBV19, the J gene TRBJ2-4, with D possibly matching TRBD2 (5 bases). V was pared by 5 bases and J by 13 bases, with 18 bases between. The CDR3 loop spans 13 amino acids. Germline V lookup: CDR1 LNHDA, CDR2 SQIVND (reference sequence).

The chain links TRBV7-2 to TRBJ2-3, with a possible D match to TRBD2 (6 bases). The CDR3 is 16 residues long. Germline V gene data show CDR1 as SGHTA and CDR2 as FQGNSA. V lost 3 bases to trimming and J lost 1 base, with 14 bases between them. CDR3 coding DNA: TGTGCCAGCAGCTTCGTGAGGGGCGGGGGCACAGATACGCAGTATTTT. This translates into CASSFVRGGGTDTQYF.

The chain recombines TRBV27 with TRBJ2-3; 7 nucleotides agree with TRBD1. Germline CDR1 MNHEY, CDR2 SMNVEV (reference sequence). This CDR3 contains 15 residues. V lost 2 bases, J lost 3 bases, and 5 bases stayed unmatched. The CDR3 nucleotides are TGTGCCAGCAGTTTAGACAGGGTGGTGACAGATACGCAGTATTTT. This sequence encodes CASSLDRVVTDTQYF.

The rearrangement joins TRBV3-1 (or the pseudogene TRBV3-2) to TRBJ2-3; 9 bases align to TRBD2. CDR3 length equals 15 residues. The junction had 3 bases not matched to a gene; V was cut back by 3 bases and J by 2 bases. Looked up from germline, CDR1 is LGHDT and CDR2 is YNNKEL (reference sequence). In DNA, the CDR3 is TGTGCCAGCAGCCACGCGGGGGGGAACACAGATACGCAGTATTTT. It specifies CASSHAGGNTDTQYF.

The rearrangement joins TRBV7-2 to TRBJ2-1, with 9 nucleotides matching TRBD1. V dropped 6 bases and J dropped 7; count of bases not matched to a gene: 10. In germline, CDR1 is SGHTA, CDR2 FQGNSA. The CDR3 length is 15 residues. The CDR3 loop is CASRPTGGAGNEQFF. The CDR3 DNA follows: TGTGCCAGCAGACCCACAGGGGGCGCCGGGAATGAGCAGTTCTTC.

The CDR3 region has the DNA TGTGCCAGCTCACCAAGGACAGGGGGCGAGCAGTTCTTC. Translation: CASSPRTGGEQFF. The rearrangement joins TRBV18 to TRBJ2-1; TRBD1 matches 11 bases. The CDR3 covers 13 residues. Germline V gene sequence: CDR1 KGHSH, CDR2 LQKENI. The junction had 1 base not matched to a gene; V was cut back by 2 bases and J by 10 bases.

The chain links TRBV9 to TRBJ2-5, with D unclear. From germline, CDR1 is SGDLS and CDR2 YYNGEE. V lost 0 bases and J lost 0, with 6 bases in between. The CDR3 covers 14 residues. CDR3 sequence reads: CASSVGQNQETQYF. The CDR3 DNA reads TGTGCCAGCAGCGTAGGCCAGAACCAAGAGACCCAGTACTTC.

Regarding this clone: The sample carries other DNA sequences with the same CDR3. The chain carries TRBV6-5 and TRBJ2-1, with TRBD2 matching over 7 bases. Germline V gene data show CDR1 as MNHEY and CDR2 as SVGAGI. V lost 2 bases and J lost 4; bases outside the gene matches: 2. This CDR3 region has 14 residues. The CDR3 region has the DNA TGTGCCAGCAGTTACGGCGGGAGTTACAATGAGCAGTTCTTC. Translated, it gives CASSYGGSYNEQFF.

The chain employs TRBV6-2 or TRBV6-3 and TRBJ2-2, with 12 bases that match TRBD2. The CDR3 length is 21 residues. The germline CDR1 and CDR2 sequences are MNHEY and SVGEGT. V shed 5 bases, J shed 1 base, and the junction held 17 bases outside the gene matches. The CDR3, as DNA: TGTGCCAGCAGTATAACGGCCCTTAGGACTAGCGGGGCCAGGAACACCGGGGAGCTGTTTTTT. Amino acids: CASSITALRTSGARNTGELFF.

The V gene is TRBV19, the J gene TRBJ2-7; 8 nucleotides align to TRBD1. V was pared by 3 bases and J by 6 bases, with 4 bases of the junction left unmatched. Germline CDR1 and CDR2: LNHDA and SQIVND (reference sequence). CDR3 size: 13 residues. CDR3 sequence (DNA): TGTGCCAGTAGTATTGGAACAGGGGGCGAGCAGTACTTC. Translation: CASSIGTGGEQYF.

V is TRBV7-6 and J is TRBJ2-3; D is possibly TRBD1 (5 bases). The ends were cut back, 5 bases at V and 2 bases at J, with 14 bases in the middle. The CDR3 has 15 amino acids. Germline V gene lookup returns CDR1 SGHVS and CDR2 FNYEAQ. The CDR3 DNA reads TGTGCCAGCAGCCCCCGACAGACATTCACAGATACGCAGTATTTT. Translated, it gives CASSPRQTFTDTQYF.

J is TRBJ1-4 and V is TRBV30; D remains ambiguous. V was trimmed by 2 bases and J by 8 bases, leaving 15 bases between them. The germline V gene encodes CDR1 GTSNPN and CDR2 SVGIG (reference sequence). CDR3 size: 14 residues. The CDR3 protein is CAWSYPGASEKLFF. The CDR3, as DNA: TGTGCCTGGAGTTACCCTGGCGCGTCGGAAAAACTGTTTTTT. Using reference TRBV30 and TRBJ1-4 for the parts outside the CDR3, the full variable domain is SQTIHQWPATLVQPVGSPLSLECTVEGTSNPNLYWYRQAAGRGLQLLFYSVGIGQISSEVPQNLSASRPQDRQFILSSKKLLLSDSGFYLCAWSYPGASEKLFFGSGTQLSVL.

This sequence joins TRBV3-1 (or the pseudogene TRBV3-2) and TRBJ1-4, with unresolved D. The CDR3 length is 14 residues. The germline CDR1 and CDR2 sequences are LGHDT and YNNKEL (reference sequence). With 3 bases removed from V and 0 bases from J, the gap between germline ends came to 5 bases. In DNA, the CDR3 is TGTGCCAGCAGCCAGGACTCAACTAATGAAAAACTGTTTTTT. It specifies CASSQDSTNEKLFF.

The chain employs TRBV6-1 and TRBJ1-4; 11 bases fit TRBD1. Germline assignment: CDR1 MNHNS and CDR2 SASEGT. CDR3 length equals 15 residues. The junction had 4 bases not matched to a gene; V was cut back by 3 bases and J by 7 bases. CDR3 in amino acids: CASSDGGTGGEKLFF. The DNA for the CDR3 is TGTGCCAGCAGTGATGGCGGGACAGGGGGTGAAAAACTGTTTTTT.

The chain links TRBV20-1 to TRBJ2-1; D unclear. Deletions cut 2 bases from V and 9 bases from J, with 8 bases between. CDR1 and CDR2 from the germline V gene are DFQATT and SNEGSKA (reference sequence). The CDR3 consists of 11 residues. The CDR3 DNA reads as TGCAGTGCTAGACTTCGGACTGAGCAGTTCTTC. Translating gives CSARLRTEQFF.

This chain joins TRBV28 and TRBJ2-1, with 8 bases identical to TRBD2. The CDR3 spans 15 residues. Germline loops: CDR1 MDHEN, CDR2 SYDVKM. V trimming: 3 bases; J trimming: 4 bases; junction bases outside the gene matches: 5. The CDR3 bases are TGTGCCAGCAGTTTTAGAGGACTAGCTTACAATGAGCAGTTCTTC. This translates into CASSFRGLAYNEQFF.

V gene TRBV5-6 combines with J gene TRBJ1-1; the D gene is possibly TRBD1 (5 bases). Trimming took 4 bases from V and 4 from J, leaving 14 bases between them. Germline V gene data show CDR1 as SGHDT and CDR2 as YYEEEE. This CDR3 spans 14 amino acids. In DNA form, the CDR3 reads TGTGCCAGCAGCCCGTGGCCCAGGGTCACTGAAGCTTTCTTT. Translating gives CASSPWPRVTEAFF. The full variable domain, in which reference TRBV5-6 and TRBJ1-1 provide the parts outside the CDR3, is DAGVTQSPTHLIKTRGQQVTLRCSPKSGHDTVSWYQQALGQGPQFIFQYYEEEERQRGNFPDRFSGHQFPNYSSELNVNALLLGDSALYLCASSPWPRVTEAFFGQGTRLTVV.

The gene calls are TRBV19 and TRBJ2-7, with 7 positions matching TRBD1. Trimming cost V 3 bases and J 6 bases; bases outside gene matches: 11. The CDR3 totals 15 residues. Per the germline V gene, CDR1 is LNHDA and CDR2 is SQIVND (reference sequence). In nucleotides, the CDR3 is TGTGCCAGTAGTATTAATACAGGGGCCCTTGGCGAGCAGTACTTC. Translation: CASSINTGALGEQYF.

The chain recombines TRBV5-1 with TRBJ2-1; the match to TRBD2 covers 7 bases. The germline CDR1 and CDR2 sequences are SGHRS and YFSETQ. The CDR3 extends over 16 amino acids. Trimming cost V 0 bases and J 8 bases; bases outside gene matches: 11. DNA of the CDR3: TGCGCCAGCAGCTTGGCCGGATTGAAGGGAGGGGATGAGCAGTTCTTC. This sequence encodes CASSLAGLKGGDEQFF.

To note about this clone: Other DNA sequences in the sample encode the same CDR3. The rearrangement links TRBV15 to TRBJ2-7; perhaps TRBD1 as D (5 bases). CDR1 and CDR2 from the germline V gene are LNHNV and YYDKDF (reference sequence). V lost 0 bases to trimming and J lost 0 bases, with 6 bases between them. The CDR3 runs 14 residues. For the CDR3, the DNA is TGTGCCACCAGCAGAGACAGGGCCTCCTACGAGCAGTACTTC. Translated, it gives CATSRDRASYEQYF. The variable domain in full, completed from reference TRBV15 and TRBJ2-7, reads DAMVIQNPRYQVTQFGKPVTLSCSQTLNHNVMYWYQQKSSQAPKLLFHYYDKDFNNEADTPDNFQSRRPNTSFCFLDIRSPGLGDTAMYLCATSRDRASYEQYFGPGTRLTVT.